Each of the 17 T cell receptor beta chains below was sequenced from the same sample in a study of follicular helper T cells after annual influenza vaccination. Specified time point: 2015-2016 season, pre-vaccination. Here immunoSEQ multiplex PCR was the method, and the copy in TCRdb shows in-frame clones only, minus some. The sample yields approximately 9,300 clones, about 90% seen once. The sequenced sample was CXCR5+ CD38- circulating T follicular helper cells from blood, obtained on the day of influenza vaccination. Stated subset: circulating Tfh, non-naive CD4+CXCR5+PD-1+ (ICOS+CD38+ or ICOS-CD38-). Source of these receptors: an adult who received the influenza vaccine.

V and J are TRBV27 and TRBJ1-2; 7 bases map to TRBD1. The germline gives CDR1 MNHEY, CDR2 SMNVEV (reference sequence). This CDR3 region has 12 residues. J gave up 7 bases and V 4 bases, and 3 bases lay outside the gene matches. The CDR3 DNA sequence: TGTGCCAGCAGTTCCGGGACAGCTGGCTACACCTTC. This encodes CASSSGTAGYTF.

This rearrangement joins TRBV6-5 to TRBJ1-3, with TRBD1 matching over 10 bases. The J segment lost 3 bases and the V segment lost 6 bases, leaving 5 bases of the junction unmatched. The CDR3 has 15 amino acids. Germline V gives CDR1 MNHEY, CDR2 SVGAGI. CDR3 nucleotide sequence: TGTGCCAGCAGCCGACAGGGGGCTTATGGAAACACCATATATTTT. It encodes CASSRQGAYGNTIYF.

The chain has TRBV6-5 and TRBJ2-2; D gene ambiguous. The ends were cut back, 5 bases at V and 2 bases at J, with 6 bases in the middle. The CDR3 is 13 residues long. Germline V gene data show CDR1 as MNHEY and CDR2 as SVGAGI. The CDR3 DNA reads TGTGCCAGCAGTCCCTATAACACCGGGGAGCTGTTTTTT. It translates to CASSPYNTGELFF.

This rearrangement joins TRBV5-8 to TRBJ2-3, with 7 bases lining up with TRBD1. Per germline, CDR1 SGHTS and CDR2 YDEGEE. The V segment lost 3 bases and the J segment 2 bases; nucleotides outside the gene matches: 9. The CDR3 spans 16 residues. The CDR3: CASSSTDRALTDTQYF. CDR3 nucleotide sequence: TGTGCCAGCAGCTCAACCGACAGGGCGCTCACAGATACGCAGTATTTT.

This clone was seen a single time. The chain links TRBV18 to TRBJ1-5; D unresolved. Trimming pared 2 bases from V and 3 bases from J, leaving 5 bases between. Germline lookup yields CDR1 KGHSH and CDR2 LQKENI. This CDR3 has 13 amino acids. The CDR3 reads CASSPGDNQPQHF. CDR3 nucleotides: TGTGCCAGCTCACCAGGGGACAATCAGCCCCAGCATTTT.

The chain has TRBV25-1 and TRBJ1-2, with 9 bases lining up with TRBD1. Germline CDR1 and CDR2: MGHDK and SYGVNS. The CDR3 loop spans 16 amino acids. V shed 4 bases and J 7 bases; nucleotides not matched to a gene: 13. CDR3 in amino acids: CASSGPQGATVGGYTF. The CDR3, as DNA: TGTGCCAGCAGTGGACCACAGGGGGCGACCGTGGGTGGCTACACCTTC.

This chain links TRBV21-1 with TRBJ1-5; the table assigns TRBD1, which was not confirmed against the DNA. TRBV21-1 is a recognized pseudogene. The CDR3 covers 15 residues. In DNA form, the CDR3 reads TGTGCCAGCAGCTCACCGGGACAGACTAATCAGCCCCAGCATTTT. Translating it yields CASSSPGQTNQPQHF.

CDR3 DNA sequence: TGTGCCAGCAGCTTAGGGACTTCCACCGGGGAGCTGTTTTTT. Protein product: CASSLGTSTGELFF. The V gene is TRBV5-6, the J gene TRBJ2-2; possible D gene TRBD2, 6 bases. Germline CDR1 and CDR2: SGHDT and YYEEEE. The CDR3 extends over 14 amino acids. Trimming removed 2 bases at V and 4 bases at J, with 9 bases between.

The sample holds a few counts of this clone. The V gene is TRBV4-3, the J gene TRBJ1-6; TRBD1 matches 7 bases. The CDR3 runs to 14 residues. J lost 5 bases, V lost 4 bases, and 2 bases had no gene match. Germline V CDR1 and CDR2: LGHNA, YSLEER. The CDR3 reads CASSRTGDNSPLHF. The CDR3 DNA reads as TGCGCCAGCAGCCGAACAGGGGATAATTCACCCCTCCACTTT.

The rearrangement links TRBV6-6 to TRBJ1-2; TRBD1 aligns across 7 bases. The germline gives CDR1 MNHNY, CDR2 SVGAGI (reference sequence). This CDR3 region has 14 residues. V shed 5 bases and J 7 bases; nucleotides not matched to a gene: 10. As DNA, the CDR3 is TGTGCCAGCAGTCGGGACGGGGGGACAGCTGGCTACACCTTC. This codes for CASSRDGGTAGYTF.

The chain links TRBV18 to TRBJ1-1, with 11 bases lining up with TRBD1. This CDR3 comprises 17 residues. From germline, CDR1 is KGHSH and CDR2 LQKENI. V shed 5 bases and J 6 bases; nucleotides not matched to a gene: 14. CDR3 nucleotide sequence: TGTGCCAGCTCAGGGTCGACGGACAGGGGGCGCGGGGCTGAAGCTTTCTTT. This sequence encodes CASSGSTDRGRGAEAFF.

The chain joins TRBV7-9 to TRBJ1-2; D not resolved. The CDR3 is 15 amino acids. Looked up from germline, CDR1 is SEHNR and CDR2 is FQNEAQ (reference sequence). Deletions cut 5 bases from V and 4 bases from J, with 17 bases between. DNA of the CDR3: TGTGCCAGCAGCCTAGGTTCCTTTTCCGGCTATGGCTACACCTTC. Translation gives CASSLGSFSGYGYTF.

This clone has just one count. This chain links TRBV9 with TRBJ2-3; TRBD2 might be the D (6 bases). Trimming cost V 0 bases and J 6 bases, with 11 bases left between them. CDR1 and CDR2 (germline): SGDLS, YYNGEE. The length of the CDR3 is 14 residues. The CDR3 loop is CASSVGLGGDTQYF. The CDR3 bases are TGTGCCAGCAGCGTAGGACTAGGAGGGGATACGCAGTATTTT.

This clone was counted a single time. J is TRBJ1-3 and V is TRBV30; D remains ambiguous. CDR3 size: 14 residues. Germline lookup yields CDR1 GTSNPN and CDR2 SVGIG (reference sequence). V lost 3 bases, J lost 1 base, and 10 bases lay in between. CDR3 in DNA: TGTGCCTGGAGCCCCGGGTATTCTGGAAACACCATATATTTT. Its protein product is CAWSPGYSGNTIYF.

The chain links TRBV6-5 to TRBJ1-5, with D tentatively TRBD1 (6 bases). The V end was cut by 6 bases, the J end by 1 base, with 13 bases between. There are 15 residues in the CDR3. From germline, CDR1 is MNHEY and CDR2 SVGAGI. CDR3 protein: CASRPRGISNQPQHF. The CDR3 nucleotides read TGTGCCAGCAGGCCCAGGGGAATCAGCAATCAGCCCCAGCATTTT.

The chain uses TRBV14 and TRBJ2-1, with 7 bases fitting TRBD1. The CDR3 covers 17 residues. The junction had 9 bases not matched to a gene; V was cut back by 4 bases and J by 0 bases. Germline V gene data show CDR1 as SGHDN and CDR2 as FVKESK. The CDR3 DNA reads TGTGCCAGCAGCCCATTTTTGGGGACAGTCTCCTACAATGAGCAGTTCTTC. Residues: CASSPFLGTVSYNEQFF.

The chain employs TRBV12-5 and TRBJ1-3; D is ambiguous. Trimming removed 1 base at V and 8 bases at J, with 9 bases between. CDR1 LGHNT and CDR2 FRNRAP come from the germline V gene. The CDR3 covers 13 residues. The CDR3 DNA sequence: TGTGCTAGTGGTTTGGGGTCGGGAGACACCATATATTTT. This codes for CASGLGSGDTIYF.